This TCR beta chain was identified during a study of T cells in Graves' hyperthyroidism and ophthalmopathy (dated by TCRdb to 2018 to 2020). Turning to the overall study: To identify distinguishing TCR V-J signatures, a discovery cohort of roughly 100 patients was used, comprising 40 to 45 with Graves' ophthalmopathy and 57 with stable Graves' hyperthyroidism. Whether ophthalmopathy could be predicted prospectively was tested in an independent validation cohort made up of under 20 hyperthyroidism patients plus 17 patients who later progressed to ophthalmopathy. The roughly 100 discovery patients were randomly split 7:3 into training and test sets. In addition, the study compared T-cell repertoires in thyroid tissue and in blood from a handful of Graves' hyperthyroidism patients. Following sampling, methimazole starting at 30 mg daily was given to hyperthyroidism patients, and high-dose intravenous methylprednisolone was given to ophthalmopathy patients. The paper reports TCR Vbeta CDR3 sequencing of approximately 130 peripheral blood samples: around 45 ophthalmopathy, fewer than 80 hyperthyroidism and 17 progressor patients.

To note about this clonotype: This receptor's antigen is unknown. It has no much larger one-base neighbor in the sample; base qualities were not kept.

The germline V gene supplies CDR1 SGHRS and CDR2 YFSETQ. The CDR3 starts with the cysteine, ends with the phenylalanine, and has 13 residues. The read is trimmed to its CDR3 DNA, 39 bases read in frame from base 1. Trimming takes 7 bases off V and 0 bases off J; junction bases not matched to a gene: 2. The study at large found these results: Sample size was not statistically predetermined, and investigators were not blinded to group allocation. A 13 V-J signature model separated ophthalmopathy from stable hyperthyroidism, with 87.88% sensitivity and 81% to 82% specificity in cross-validation and 80%/75% in testing. Blood samples also contained most of the expanded thyroid clonotypes (frequency above 0.001), which suggests that blood repertoires may reflect thyroid immune responses. In validation, the model predicted progression to ophthalmopathy with just under 71% sensitivity and approximately 74% specificity, a median of around six months before onset.

Patients with uncontrolled infections, other autoimmune diseases, pregnancy or lactation were excluded. Clinical symptoms, serum thyroxine and TRAb, thyroid ultrasound, and orbital computed tomography formed the basis for the diagnoses. Trizol reagent was used to extract total RNA, and RNA quality was then checked on an Agilent 2100 Bioanalyzer. The TCR beta CDR3 regions were amplified from RNA transcripts. A first-round RT-PCR of the TCR CDR3 used the HTBI primer set with the Qiagen OneStep RT-PCR kit. A second multiplex PCR round built the libraries, followed by size selection and purification. The libraries were sequenced on an Illumina HiSeq2000 using paired-end 100 bp reads. The paper's data handling went like this. SOAPnuke was used to process the raw data, throwing out any read that contained adapters or uncalled bases, had a mean Phred below 15, or lacked an exact constant-primer or identifier match. High-quality paired reads were merged using COPE v1.2.5, and each unique nucleotide sequence was defined as a clonotype. MiTCR v1.1 was used to align the clonotypes against IMGT TRBV, TRBD and TRBJ reference segments. The analysis was restricted to V-J combinations with a frequency above 0.0001, which together covered 99.2% of the repertoires. The TCS score was defined as F50 (clonal expansion) divided by E x V (chaos), with BLOSUM62-based TCRdist calculated between CDR3 peptides within each V-J. Welch's t-statistics and random forest reduced around 520 V-J features to roughly 13, which were used in a naive Bayes classifier (R e1071). Thyroid-blood repertoire similarity was quantified with the Morisita-Horn index. TCRdb applied fastp at Q25 and MiXCR to the public reads, then kept only in-frame beta chains. Every CDR3 protein is listed once, alongside the most common genes and DNA of its rows. These V and J calls derive from TCRdb rather than the authors' analysis. For this sample the table gives 480,000 or so distinct CDR3 sequences, of which 40% to 50% were detected only once. The ten largest clones take up about 45% of the sample.

This receptor was obtained from an adult woman with Graves' disease, either hyperthyroidism or ophthalmopathy (not recorded which). The rearrangement joined TRBV5-1 to TRBJ1-1, and 8 junction bases match TRBD1. Sequencing was performed on peripheral blood or thyroid tissue (not recorded which). The sequence in DNA is TGCGCCAGCCGGGACAGGCTGAACACTGAAGCTTTCTTT. Translated, it gives CASRDRLNTEAFF.